This T cell receptor (beta chain) was sequenced during a study of identical twins (dated by TCRdb to the mid-2010s). Concerning the study at large: To test whether fetal clonotypes persist, the study used deep sequencing on TCR alpha and beta repertoires from monozygotic twins, unrelated adults of various ages, and cord blood. To rule out contamination, the twin experiments were replicated at different times with different library preparation protocols.

The library was prepared using 5' RACE. Data came from an Illumina HiSeq 2000. Template switching added a universal primer binding site, and the final cDNA carried a unique molecular identifier that allowed TCR cDNA molecules to be counted accurately. Specific primers in the conserved constant-segment region were used to synthesize first-strand cDNA for the TCR alpha and beta chains. Each cDNA library was double barcoded, with a SMART-Mk sample barcode plus Illumina barcodes, to control for contamination. TruSeq adapter sequences along with Illumina sample barcodes were introduced in two successive PCR steps. Sequencing of the TCR alpha and beta cDNA libraries was done on the Illumina HiSeq platform using custom primers. Per the source publication's procedure: MiGEC processed the raw reads to extract unique molecular identifiers, while MiXCR was used to determine the CDR3 positions. Recombination models were inferred per individual with the repgenHMM and IGoR tools using an EM algorithm. Shared clonotype analysis was performed with the tcR package in R, normalizing sharing by the product of cloneset sizes. To study raw recombination without the effects of thymic and clonal selection, out-of-frame nonproductive sequences were analyzed. TCRdb reanalyzed the raw reads on its own, using fastp at Q25 for trimming and MiXCR for clone calling, and kept in-frame beta chains. Each CDR3 protein appears once, grouped with its most common genes and DNA. The V and J calls follow TCRdb's processing rather than the paper's. The sample contains about 520,000 distinct CDR3 sequences, roughly a fifth of them found a single time. The leading ten clones occupy 0.91% of the sample.

The research as a whole found: Fewer insertions were carried by abundant cord blood beta clonotypes, a similar but weaker trend appeared in young adult naive repertoires, and no such trend appeared in memory repertoires. In monozygotic twins, out-of-frame TCR alpha sharing was systematically underestimated by recombination models, although the models agreed with sharing between unrelated individuals. Zero-insertion analyses could be partly confounded by invariant T cells such as MAIT and iNKT, though diverse VJ usage argued against such confounding for most clonotypes. In beta out-of-frame sequences, excess twin sharing was weaker, because having fewer shared sequences lowered the signal-to-noise ratio. Because the same donors could not be followed over many years, the conclusions depended on cross-sectional statistical analysis. Out-of-frame TCR alpha sequences shared between twins showed an excess of low generation-probability sequences compared with coincidental sharing between unrelated individuals.

All donors were healthy Caucasians. Three pairs of female monozygotic twins, all aged 18 to 29 years, made up the twin cohort. Positive isolation kits from Invitrogen were used to isolate the CD4+ and CD8+ T cell populations. A note on this clonotype: There is no known antigen for this receptor. No base qualities exist here, and no much larger clone lies one base off it.

CDR1 and CDR2 are drawn from the germline V gene: SGHRS, YFSETQ. The CDR3 measures 18 amino acids from cysteine to phenylalanine. Kept here is only the CDR3 DNA, which spans 54 bases and is read in frame from base 1. V is reduced by 4 bases and J by 0 bases, leaving a spacing of 22 bases between them. This sample also belongs to another study, concerning T cells expressing NK-cell markers. As noted in the second study: Three sorted T-cell subsets (CD3+CD56+NKG2C+, CD3+CD56+NKG2C- and CD3+CD56-NKG2C+) from roughly eight donors had their TCR beta-chain repertoires profiled. Of the eight sequenced donors, seven were found to be HCMV-seropositive and one was found to be HCMV-seronegative. To restrict sorting to alphabetaTCR-expressing T cells, an anti-gammadeltaTCR antibody was added in several experiments. For five or six donors, the dominant CD3+CD56+NKG2C+ clonotypes were among the top 10 CD8+ clonotypes and accounted for about 1.0-7.0% of CD8+ T cells. Those dominant clonotypes were again the most abundant among CD3+CD56-NKG2C+ cells in a few donors, at roughly 25-60.1%. Whether the expanded NKG2C-expressing T cell clones were specific for HCMV antigens remained unclear. All eight donors whose samples were sequenced were randomly selected healthy volunteers, three of them men and five women. HCMV serostatus was determined by detecting HCMV-specific IgG in serum with a commercial ELISA kit. Reads were demultiplexed and grouped by UMI with MIGEC, and clonotypes were assembled and quantified with MiTCR. To exclude erroneous sequences, only TCR cDNA sequences supported by at least two reads were retained. The tcR package was used for downstream repertoire analysis, with clonotypes matched between fractions based on CDR3 nucleotide sequence plus V segment. VDJmatch was used to annotate antigen specificity against VDJdb, with one amino acid substitution allowed in CDR3.

This sequence uses TRBV5-1 and TRBJ1-1, with the D gene too uncertain to name. This clonotype was obtained from a woman under 30 in good health. Material: CD4+ T cells sorted from blood. The CDR3: CASSPPGYVAGVNTEAFF. At the DNA level, the sequence is TGCGCCAGCAGCCCTCCGGGGTATGTTGCAGGAGTGAACACTGAAGCTTTCTTT.